The 3 T cell receptor beta chains in this list originate from one sample, sequenced in a study of blood T cell repertoires in COVID-19. Only in-frame clones appear in the TCRdb table, and some are missing; sequencing was by immunoSEQ multiplex PCR. The profile covers a few hundred thousand clones, with roughly 83% appearing a single time and more than 9% taken by the ten largest. Sequencing used peripheral blood. Every receptor here comes from an elderly man with acute or convalescent COVID-19.

This chain joins TRBV6-6 and TRBJ2-2, with TRBD1 identical over 8 bases. Per the germline V gene, CDR1 is MNHNY and CDR2 is SVGAGI (reference sequence). V was pared by 4 bases and J by 4 bases, with 8 bases of the junction left unmatched. The CDR3 runs to 16 residues. Here the CDR3 reads CASSSTGGRGTGELFF. The CDR3 DNA reads as TGTGCCAGCAGTTCTACAGGGGGACGCGGCACCGGGGAGCTGTTTTTT.

V gene TRBV28 combines with J gene TRBJ2-7; weak D call: TRBD1 (6 bases). The CDR3 runs to 16 residues. Per the germline V gene, CDR1 is MDHEN and CDR2 is SYDVKM. V was trimmed by 3 bases and J by 0 bases, leaving 15 bases between them. The CDR3 sequence: CASSLGDTMYSYEQYF. CDR3 nucleotides: TGTGCCAGCAGTTTGGGGGACACTATGTACTCCTACGAGCAGTACTTC.

The sample holds a few counts of this clone. This chain links TRBV19 with TRBJ1-1; 7 nucleotides match TRBD1. Germline loops: CDR1 LNHDA, CDR2 SQIVND (reference sequence). Trimming at V came to 8 bases and at J to 1 base, leaving 13 bases not matched to a gene. The CDR3 sequence is 16 residues long. The CDR3 is CASSLGDRLTNTEAFF. DNA for the CDR3: TGTGCCAGTTCCCTCGGGGACAGACTCACGAACACTGAAGCTTTCTTT.